The clone carrying this T cell receptor beta chain has more than one count but fewer than ten. Its antigen is undetermined. This sample is part of a study of cytomegalovirus exposure and HLA in healthy donors. Points from the study as a whole: The likely origin of a cluster of highly shared sequence variants was a sequencing artifact. Information on immune exposure was restricted to one variable (CMV serostatus). Data from an earlier analysis indicated that most TCR beta V segments were productive either about 87% or about 30% of the time.

Use of 60 Vbeta and 13 Jbeta primers characterized the PCR. Using immunoSEQ multiplex PCR, the repertoire was profiled, and TCRdb retains in-frame clones only, with some absent. The sample holds more than 85,000 clones; 60% to 70% are singletons and the top ten take under 8%. The germline V gene has CDR1 SGHAT and CDR2 FQNNGV. CDR3 length equals 14 residues. The V and J ends lost 8 bases and 2 bases, in that order; junction bases with no gene match: 6. What was sequenced was PBMCs. This sequence was found in a woman aged 25 to 39 in good health and CMV-seronegative. The chain couples TRBV11-2 to TRBJ1-3; TRBD1 matches at 7 bases. The CDR3 loop reads CASSQGSTGNTIYF. The CDR3 bases are TGTGCCAGCTCACAGGGGAGCACTGGAAACACCATATATTTT.